The clone carrying this TCR beta chain was picked up a small number of times. These data originate in a study of blood T cells in healthy people across ages. Study-level background: About one barcoded beta molecule was captured per two T cells (by template switching).

V was cut by 5 bases and J by 0 bases, with 9 bases left in between. This CDR3 is 13 amino acids long. Looked up from germline, CDR1 is SGHRS and CDR2 is YFSETQ. Then a second PCR, running roughly 7 to 11 cycles, was carried out with a sample-barcoded 5' primer and a J-beta primer mix. Every molecule of cDNA carried a tag from a template-switch adaptor with 12 random nucleotides. Sequencing recovered at least 3 million CDR3-containing paired-end reads from each sample. TCRdb re-analysed the 5' RACE reads in MiXCR, keeping a single row per CDR3 protein. The data contain approximately 880,000 distinct CDR3 sequences, roughly 50% of them seen just once; the ten biggest clones take up 10% to 15%.

The V and J genes are TRBV5-1 and TRBJ2-7; a possible D gene is TRBD2 (6 bases). The receptor's source is a man aged 25-40 years in good health. The sample taken for sequencing was blood. The CDR3 here is CASRRLDSYEQYF. The CDR3 nucleotides are TGCGCCAGCAGACGACTAGACTCCTACGAGCAGTACTTC.